Listed below are T cell receptor beta chains from one sample, sequenced in a study of blood T cells in healthy people across ages. TCRdb called the 5' RACE reads again in MiXCR, with one record for every CDR3 protein. This sample has about 800,000 distinct CDR3 sequences, with just under 25% found just once. These data also formed part of another study, on T cells of mothers and their children.

Sequencing input: blood. The receptor set was obtained from a boy aged 10-17 years in good health. Each CDR3 is given with its conserved first and last residue. The D gene is left open where the match is weak. Expanded clones get a size class; other rows say once, few or many, or leave the size out.

CDR3 protein: CASSPYIRNYGYTF
CDR3 DNA: TGCGCCAGCAGCCCGTACATACGGAACTATGGCTACACCTTC
J gene: TRBJ1-2
V gene: TRBV4-1
D gene: -
CDR3 length: 14
clone size: -

CDR3 protein: CASSLIGARSTDTQYF
CDR3 DNA: TGTGCCAGCAGCTTAATCGGGGCAAGGAGCACAGATACGCAGTATTTT
J gene: TRBJ2-3
V gene: TRBV7-9
D gene: -
CDR3 length: 16
clone size: few

CDR3 protein: CASSYLGGGQGNNYGYTF
CDR3 DNA: TGTGCCAGCAGCTACCTTGGGGGTGGACAGGGGAACAACTATGGCTACACCTTC
J gene: TRBJ1-2
V gene: TRBV7-2
D gene: TRBD1
CDR3 length: 18
clone size: few

CDR3 protein: CASSQLARGGGYTF
CDR3 DNA: TGTGCCAGCAGCCAACTGGCAAGAGGGGGTGGCTACACCTTC
J gene: TRBJ1-2
V gene: TRBV3-1
D gene: -
CDR3 length: 14
clone size: -

CDR3 protein: CAISELGTGRSPLHF
CDR3 DNA: TGTGCCATCAGTGAGTTAGGGACAGGGAGGTCACCCCTCCACTTT
J gene: TRBJ1-6
V gene: TRBV10-3
D gene: TRBD1
CDR3 length: 15
clone size: -

CDR3 protein: CASQGLAGGVGSYNEQFF
CDR3 DNA: TGTGCCAGCCAGGGTCTAGCGGGAGGGGTAGGTTCCTACAATGAGCAGTTCTTC
J gene: TRBJ2-1
V gene: TRBV28
D gene: TRBD2
CDR3 length: 18
clone size: -

CDR3 protein: CASSPRSKGADEQYF
CDR3 DNA: TGTGCCAGCTCACCCCGATCGAAGGGGGCTGACGAGCAGTACTTC
J gene: TRBJ2-7
V gene: TRBV18
D gene: TRBD1
CDR3 length: 15
clone size: once

CDR3 protein: CASSDSRGYYNEQFF
CDR3 DNA: TGTGCCAGCAGTGATAGCAGGGGGTACTACAATGAGCAGTTCTTC
J gene: TRBJ2-1
V gene: TRBV2
D gene: TRBD1
CDR3 length: 15
clone size: few

CDR3 protein: CASSGRTTDTQYF
CDR3 DNA: TGTGCCAGCAGTGGGAGGACCACAGATACGCAGTATTTT
J gene: TRBJ2-3
V gene: TRBV6-2/TRBV6-3
D gene: -
CDR3 length: 13
clone size: few

CDR3 protein: CASSQYTESYEQYF
CDR3 DNA: TGCGCCAGCAGCCAGTACACAGAGAGCTACGAGCAGTACTTC
J gene: TRBJ2-7
V gene: TRBV4-3
D gene: -
CDR3 length: 14
clone size: -

CDR3 protein: CASSLLAGGRTRYNEQFF
CDR3 DNA: TGTGCCAGCAGTTTATTGGCGGGAGGCCGGACCCGTTACAATGAGCAGTTCTTC
J gene: TRBJ2-1
V gene: TRBV28
D gene: TRBD2
CDR3 length: 18
clone size: few

CDR3 protein: CSVEPGQGDETQYF
CDR3 DNA: TGCAGCGTTGAACCCGGACAGGGTGACGAGACCCAGTACTTC
J gene: TRBJ2-5
V gene: TRBV29-1
D gene: TRBD1
CDR3 length: 14
clone size: -

CDR3 protein: CASSLIQAVPYEQYF
CDR3 DNA: TGTGCCAGCAGTTTAATACAGGCTGTACCCTACGAGCAGTACTTC
J gene: TRBJ2-7
V gene: TRBV12-3/TRBV12-4
D gene: -
CDR3 length: 15
clone size: -

CDR3 protein: CASSYGFGTSGAAYNEQFF
CDR3 DNA: TGTGCCAGCAGTTATGGTTTTGGGACTAGCGGGGCCGCTTACAATGAGCAGTTCTTC
J gene: TRBJ2-1
V gene: TRBV6-5
D gene: TRBD2
CDR3 length: 19
clone size: -

CDR3 protein: CASSIQGAHGYTF
CDR3 DNA: TGTGCCAGCAGCATACAGGGGGCTCATGGCTACACCTTC
J gene: TRBJ1-2
V gene: TRBV14
D gene: TRBD1
CDR3 length: 13
clone size: -

CDR3 protein: CASSQDPNPSSYNEQFF
CDR3 DNA: TGCGCCAGCAGCCAAGATCCGAACCCTAGCTCCTACAATGAGCAGTTCTTC
J gene: TRBJ2-1
V gene: TRBV4-3
D gene: -
CDR3 length: 17
clone size: -

CDR3 protein: CASSPRTDRETQYF
CDR3 DNA: TGTGCCAGCAGCCCACGGACAGACCGGGAGACCCAGTACTTC
J gene: TRBJ2-5
V gene: TRBV7-9
D gene: -
CDR3 length: 14
clone size: -

CDR3 protein: CASSTMMGNTEAFF
CDR3 DNA: TGCGCCAGCAGCACGATGATGGGGAACACTGAAGCTTTCTTT
J gene: TRBJ1-1
V gene: TRBV5-1
D gene: -
CDR3 length: 14
clone size: -

CDR3 protein: CASRQDRDAYEQYF
CDR3 DNA: TGCGCCAGCAGACAGGACAGGGATGCCTACGAGCAGTACTTC
J gene: TRBJ2-7
V gene: TRBV23-1
D gene: TRBD1
CDR3 length: 14
clone size: many

CDR3 protein: CASSPGRGTPPYEQYF
CDR3 DNA: TGTGCCAGCAGCCCCGGCCGGGGCACTCCCCCCTACGAGCAGTACTTC
J gene: TRBJ2-7
V gene: TRBV7-2
D gene: -
CDR3 length: 16
clone size: -